This T cell receptor beta chain was observed in a study of T cells after yellow fever vaccination. This clonotype was found a few times. In TCRdb, the 5' RACE reads were re-called with MiXCR into one record per CDR3 protein. The data show 350,000 or so distinct CDR3 sequences, with roughly 8% seen just once and 17% held by the top ten. With V trimmed by 6 bases and J by 6 bases, 11 bases remained unmatched. Germline V CDR1 and CDR2: MNHNS, SASEGT. This CDR3 region has 18 residues. The TCR comes from a man between 18 and 29 years old who received the YFV17D yellow fever vaccine. The V call is TRBV6-1, the J call TRBJ2-1; 16 bases agree with TRBD2. Material: PBMCs, obtained more than 40 days after the first yellow fever vaccination. In DNA, the CDR3 is TGTGCCAGCAGCGCCTCCCCGGGACTAGCGGGGGGGCTCAATGAGCAGTTCTTC. Its translation: CASSASPGLAGGLNEQFF.